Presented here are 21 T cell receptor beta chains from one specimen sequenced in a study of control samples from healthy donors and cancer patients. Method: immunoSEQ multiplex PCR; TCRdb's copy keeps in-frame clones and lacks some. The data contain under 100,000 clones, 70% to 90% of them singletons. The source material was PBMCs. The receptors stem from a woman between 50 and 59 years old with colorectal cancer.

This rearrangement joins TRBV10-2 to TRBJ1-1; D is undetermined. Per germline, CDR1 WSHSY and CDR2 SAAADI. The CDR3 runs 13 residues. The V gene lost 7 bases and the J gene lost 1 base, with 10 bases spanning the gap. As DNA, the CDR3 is TGCGCCAGCACCCTACAAGAGAACACTGAAGCTTTCTTT. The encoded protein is CASTLQENTEAFF.

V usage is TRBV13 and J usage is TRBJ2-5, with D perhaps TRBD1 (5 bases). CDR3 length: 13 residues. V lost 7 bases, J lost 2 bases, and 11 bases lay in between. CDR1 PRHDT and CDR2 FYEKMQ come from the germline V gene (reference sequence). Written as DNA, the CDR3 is TGTGCCAGCAACTTCAGACAGCAAGAGACCCAGTACTTC. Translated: CASNFRQQETQYF.

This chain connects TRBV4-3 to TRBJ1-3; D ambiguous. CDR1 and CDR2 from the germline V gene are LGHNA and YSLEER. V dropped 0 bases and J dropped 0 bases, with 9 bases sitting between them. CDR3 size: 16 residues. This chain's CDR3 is CASSQEPQSSGNTIYF. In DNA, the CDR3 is TGCGCCAGCAGCCAAGAACCCCAGAGCTCTGGAAACACCATATATTTT.

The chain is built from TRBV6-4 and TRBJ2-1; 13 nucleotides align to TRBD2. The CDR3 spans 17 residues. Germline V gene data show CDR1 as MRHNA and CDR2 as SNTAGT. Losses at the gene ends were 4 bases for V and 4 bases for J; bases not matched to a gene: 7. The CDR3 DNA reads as TGTGCCAGCAGTGCCGAAGGACTAGCGGGGGCTTACAATGAGCAGTTCTTC. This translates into CASSAEGLAGAYNEQFF.

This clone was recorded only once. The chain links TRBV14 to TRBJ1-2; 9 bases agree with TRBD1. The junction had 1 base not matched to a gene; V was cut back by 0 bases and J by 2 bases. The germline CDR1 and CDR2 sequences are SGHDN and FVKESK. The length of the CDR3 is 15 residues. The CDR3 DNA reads TGTGCCAGCAGCCAAGAAACAGGGGGCAACTATGGCTACACCTTC. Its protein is CASSQETGGNYGYTF.

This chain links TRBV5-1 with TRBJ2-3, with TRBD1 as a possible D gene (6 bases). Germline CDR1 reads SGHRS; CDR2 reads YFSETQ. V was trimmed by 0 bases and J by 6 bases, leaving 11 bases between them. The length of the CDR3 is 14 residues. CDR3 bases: TGCGCCAGCAGCTTGGGAGGGGGAGAGGATACGCAGTATTTT. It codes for CASSLGGGEDTQYF. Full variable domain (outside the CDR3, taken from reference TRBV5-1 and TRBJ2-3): KAGVTQTPRYLIKTRGQQVTLSCSPISGHRSVSWYQQTPGQGLQFLFEYFSETQRNKGNFPGRFSGRQFSNSRSEMNVSTLELGDSALYLCASSLGGGEDTQYFGPGTRLTVL.

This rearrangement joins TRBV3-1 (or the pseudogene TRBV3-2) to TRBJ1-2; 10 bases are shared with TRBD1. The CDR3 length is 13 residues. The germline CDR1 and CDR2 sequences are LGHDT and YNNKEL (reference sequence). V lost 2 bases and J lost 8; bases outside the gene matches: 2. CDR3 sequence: CASSQTTGGGYTF. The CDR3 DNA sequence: TGTGCCAGCAGCCAAACGACAGGGGGCGGCTACACCTTC.

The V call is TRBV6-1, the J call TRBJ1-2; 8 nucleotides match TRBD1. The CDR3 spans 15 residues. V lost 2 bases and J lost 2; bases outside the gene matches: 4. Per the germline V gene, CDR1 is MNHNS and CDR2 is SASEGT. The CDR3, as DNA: TGTGCCAGCAGTGAATTACAGGGGGTGAACTATGGCTACACCTTC. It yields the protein CASSELQGVNYGYTF.

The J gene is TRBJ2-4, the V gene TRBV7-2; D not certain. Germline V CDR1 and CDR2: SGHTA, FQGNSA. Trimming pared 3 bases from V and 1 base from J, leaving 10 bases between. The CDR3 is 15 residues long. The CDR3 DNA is TGTGCCAGCAGCTTTTTGGGTATTGCCAAAAACATTCAGTACTTC. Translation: CASSFLGIAKNIQYF.

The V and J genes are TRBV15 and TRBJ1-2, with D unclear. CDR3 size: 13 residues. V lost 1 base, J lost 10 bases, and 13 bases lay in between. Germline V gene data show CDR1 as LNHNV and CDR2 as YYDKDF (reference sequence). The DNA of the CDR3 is TGTGCCACCAGCAGAGGTCCCGGGTGGGACTACACCTTC. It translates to CATSRGPGWDYTF.

In nucleotides, the CDR3 is TGTGCCAGCTCACCACCGGGACAGTACTCCACCGGGGAGCTGTTTTTT. Protein sequence: CASSPPGQYSTGELFF. The V gene is TRBV18, the J gene TRBJ2-2; 7 bases fit TRBD1. This CDR3 contains 16 residues. After removal of 0 bases from V and 4 bases from J, the junction contained 5 bases not matched to a gene. CDR1 and CDR2 (germline): KGHSH, LQKENI.

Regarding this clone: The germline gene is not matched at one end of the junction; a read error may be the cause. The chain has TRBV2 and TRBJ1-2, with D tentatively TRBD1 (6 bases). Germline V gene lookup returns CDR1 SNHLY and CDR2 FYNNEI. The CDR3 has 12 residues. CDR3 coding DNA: TGTGCCAGCAGCCTACAGGGCGCTGGCTACGCCTTC. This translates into CASSLQGAGYAF. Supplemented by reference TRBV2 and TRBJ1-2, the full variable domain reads EPEVTQTPSHQVTQMGQEVILRCVPISNHLYFYWYRQILGQKVEFLVSFYNNEISEKSEIFDDQFSVERPDGSNFTLKIRSTKLEDSAMYFCASSLQGAGYAFGSGTRLTVV.

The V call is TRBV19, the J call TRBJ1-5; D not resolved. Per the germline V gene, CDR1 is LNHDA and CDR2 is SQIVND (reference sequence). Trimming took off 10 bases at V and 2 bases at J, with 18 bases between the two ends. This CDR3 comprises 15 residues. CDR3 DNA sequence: TGTGCCACCACGATACCTGGGCCGGGCAATCAGCCCCAGCATTTT. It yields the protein CATTIPGPGNQPQHF. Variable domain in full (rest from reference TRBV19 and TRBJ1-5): DGGITQSPKYLFRKEGQNVTLSCEQNLNHDAMYWYRQDPGQGLRLIYYSQIVNDFQKGDIAEGYSVSREKKESFPLTVTSAQKNPTAFYLCATTIPGPGNQPQHFGDGTRLSIL.

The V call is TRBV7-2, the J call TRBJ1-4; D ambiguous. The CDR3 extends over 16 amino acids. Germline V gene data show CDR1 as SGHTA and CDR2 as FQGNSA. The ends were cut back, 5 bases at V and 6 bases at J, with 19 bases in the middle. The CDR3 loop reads CASSQGGGALYEKLFF. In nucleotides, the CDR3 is TGTGCCAGCAGCCAAGGAGGCGGAGCCCTTTATGAAAAACTGTTTTTT.

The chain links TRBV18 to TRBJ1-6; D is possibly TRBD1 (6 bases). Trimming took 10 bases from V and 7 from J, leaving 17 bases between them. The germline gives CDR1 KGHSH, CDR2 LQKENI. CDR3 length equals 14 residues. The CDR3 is CATSFGGGNSPLHF. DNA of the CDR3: TGTGCCACCTCTTTTGGGGGCGGGAATTCACCCCTCCACTTT.

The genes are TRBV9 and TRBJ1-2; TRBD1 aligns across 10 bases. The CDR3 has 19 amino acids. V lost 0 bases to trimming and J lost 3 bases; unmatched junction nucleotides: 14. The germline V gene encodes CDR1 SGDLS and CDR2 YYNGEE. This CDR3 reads CASSVEGLTGGGSDYGYTF. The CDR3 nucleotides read TGTGCCAGCAGCGTAGAGGGATTGACAGGGGGCGGTTCGGACTATGGCTACACCTTC.

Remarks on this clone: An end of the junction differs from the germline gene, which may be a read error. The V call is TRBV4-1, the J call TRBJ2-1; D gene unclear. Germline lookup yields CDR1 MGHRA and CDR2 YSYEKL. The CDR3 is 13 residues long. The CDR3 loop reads CASKSPSNNEQFF. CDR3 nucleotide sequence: TGCGCCAGCAAATCACCCTCCAACAATGAGCAGTTCTTC.

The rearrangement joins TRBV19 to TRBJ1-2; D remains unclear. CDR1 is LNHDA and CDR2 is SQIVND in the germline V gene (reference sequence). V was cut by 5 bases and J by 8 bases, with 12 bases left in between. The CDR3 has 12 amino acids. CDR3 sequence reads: CASSQTPRGYTF. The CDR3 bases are TGTGCCAGTAGTCAGACACCCAGAGGCTACACCTTC. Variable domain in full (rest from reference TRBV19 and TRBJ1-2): DGGITQSPKYLFRKEGQNVTLSCEQNLNHDAMYWYRQDPGQGLRLIYYSQIVNDFQKGDIAEGYSVSREKKESFPLTVTSAQKNPTAFYLCASSQTPRGYTFGSGTRLTVV.

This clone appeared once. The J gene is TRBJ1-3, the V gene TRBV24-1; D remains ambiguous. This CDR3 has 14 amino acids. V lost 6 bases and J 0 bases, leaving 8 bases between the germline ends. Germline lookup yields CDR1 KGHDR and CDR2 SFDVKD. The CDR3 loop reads CATSSGISGNTIYF. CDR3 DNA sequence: TGTGCCACCAGTTCTGGGATCTCTGGAAACACCATATATTTT.

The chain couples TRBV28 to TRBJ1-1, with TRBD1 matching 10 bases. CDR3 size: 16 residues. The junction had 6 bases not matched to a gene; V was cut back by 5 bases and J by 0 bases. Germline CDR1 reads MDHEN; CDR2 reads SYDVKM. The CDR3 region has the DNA TGTGCCAGCAGTGCAGGGACAGGGGTGGTGAACACTGAAGCTTTCTTT. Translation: CASSAGTGVVNTEAFF.

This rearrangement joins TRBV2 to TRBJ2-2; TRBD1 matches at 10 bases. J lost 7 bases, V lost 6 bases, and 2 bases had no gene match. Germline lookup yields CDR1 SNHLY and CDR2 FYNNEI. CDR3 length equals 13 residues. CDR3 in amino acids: CASRGQGIGELFF. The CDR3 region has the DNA TGTGCCAGCAGGGGACAGGGGATCGGGGAGCTGTTTTTT.